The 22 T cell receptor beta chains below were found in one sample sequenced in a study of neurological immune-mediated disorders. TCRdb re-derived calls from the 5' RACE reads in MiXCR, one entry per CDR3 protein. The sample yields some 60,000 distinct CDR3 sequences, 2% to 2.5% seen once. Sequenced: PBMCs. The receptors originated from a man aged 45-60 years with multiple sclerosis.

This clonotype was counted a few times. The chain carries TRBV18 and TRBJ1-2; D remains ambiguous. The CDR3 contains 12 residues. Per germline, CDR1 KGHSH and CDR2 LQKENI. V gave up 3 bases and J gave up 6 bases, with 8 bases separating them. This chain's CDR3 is CASSPLDNGYTF. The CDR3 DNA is TGTGCCAGCTCACCGCTCGACAATGGCTACACCTTC.

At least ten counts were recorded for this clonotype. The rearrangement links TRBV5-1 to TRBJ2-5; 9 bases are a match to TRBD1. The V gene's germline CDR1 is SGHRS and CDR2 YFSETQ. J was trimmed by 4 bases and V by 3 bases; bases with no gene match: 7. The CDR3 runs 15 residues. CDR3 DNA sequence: TGCGCCAGCAGCTGGGCCGGGACAGGGTCAGAGACCCAGTACTTC. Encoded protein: CASSWAGTGSETQYF.

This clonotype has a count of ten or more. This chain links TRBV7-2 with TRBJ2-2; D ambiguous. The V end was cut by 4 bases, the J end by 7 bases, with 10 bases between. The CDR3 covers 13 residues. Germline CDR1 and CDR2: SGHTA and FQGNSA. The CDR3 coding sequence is TGTGCCAGCAGCTCCGTGAGACACGGGGAGCTGTTTTTT. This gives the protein CASSSVRHGELFF.

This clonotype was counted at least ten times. This chain's CDR3 is CATSREQLYEQYF. The CDR3 DNA sequence: TGTGCCACCAGCAGAGAGCAACTATACGAGCAGTACTTC. The chain combines TRBV15 with TRBJ2-7, with D unclear. The germline gives CDR1 LNHNV, CDR2 YYDKDF (reference sequence). The CDR3 totals 13 residues. The V end lost 0 bases, the J end lost 4 bases, and 7 bases lay between the germline ends.

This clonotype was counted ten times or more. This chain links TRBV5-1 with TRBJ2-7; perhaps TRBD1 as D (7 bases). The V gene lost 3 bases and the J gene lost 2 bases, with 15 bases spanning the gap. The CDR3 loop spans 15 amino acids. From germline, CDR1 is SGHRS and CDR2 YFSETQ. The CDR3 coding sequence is TGCGCCAGCAGCTCATCGCGGGACAGCCCCTACGAGCAGTACTTC. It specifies CASSSSRDSPYEQYF.

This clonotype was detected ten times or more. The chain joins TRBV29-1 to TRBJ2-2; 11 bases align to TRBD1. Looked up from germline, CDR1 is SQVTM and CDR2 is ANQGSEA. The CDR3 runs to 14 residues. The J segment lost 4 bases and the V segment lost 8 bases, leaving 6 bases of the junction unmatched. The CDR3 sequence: CSTRTGGLTGELFF. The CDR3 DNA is TGCAGCACGAGGACAGGGGGCCTCACCGGGGAGCTGTTTTTT.

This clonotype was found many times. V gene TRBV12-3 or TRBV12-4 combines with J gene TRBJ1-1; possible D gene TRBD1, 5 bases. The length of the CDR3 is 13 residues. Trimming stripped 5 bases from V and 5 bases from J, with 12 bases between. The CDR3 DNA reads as TGTGCCAGCAGTCAAGGCAGGGCAACTGAAGCTTTCTTT. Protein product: CASSQGRATEAFF.

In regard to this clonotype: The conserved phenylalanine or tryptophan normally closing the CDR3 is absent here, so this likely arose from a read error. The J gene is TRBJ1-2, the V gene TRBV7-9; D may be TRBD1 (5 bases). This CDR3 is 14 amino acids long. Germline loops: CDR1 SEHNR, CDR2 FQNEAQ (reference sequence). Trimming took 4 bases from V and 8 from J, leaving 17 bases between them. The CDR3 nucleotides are TGTGCCAGCAGCTACCAGGGCGGGCAGGGCGGCTACACCTGC. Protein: CASSYQGGQGGYTC.

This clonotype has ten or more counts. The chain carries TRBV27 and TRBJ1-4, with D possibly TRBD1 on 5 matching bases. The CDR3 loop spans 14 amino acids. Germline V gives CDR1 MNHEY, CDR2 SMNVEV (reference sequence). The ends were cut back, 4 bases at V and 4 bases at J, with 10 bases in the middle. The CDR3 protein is CASSYSGSNEKLFF. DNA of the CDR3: TGTGCCAGCAGTTATTCAGGGAGTAATGAAAAACTGTTTTTT. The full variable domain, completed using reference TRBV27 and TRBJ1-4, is EAQVTQNPRYLITVTGKKLTVTCSQNMNHEYMSWYRQDPGLGLRQIYYSMNVEVTDKGDVPEGYKVSRKEKRNFPLILESPSPNQTSLYFCASSYSGSNEKLFFGSGTQLSVL.

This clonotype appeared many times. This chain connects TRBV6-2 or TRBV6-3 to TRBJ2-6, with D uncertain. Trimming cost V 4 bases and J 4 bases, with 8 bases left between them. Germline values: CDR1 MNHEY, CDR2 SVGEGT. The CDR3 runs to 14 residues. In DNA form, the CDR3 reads TGTGCCAGCAGTTTTGGGTCCGGGGCCAACGTCCTGACTTTC. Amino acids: CASSFGSGANVLTF.

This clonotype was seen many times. CDR3 sequence: CASSLVQFTDTQYF. CDR3 coding DNA: TGTGCCAGCAGCTTAGTGCAGTTCACAGATACGCAGTATTTT. The chain recombines TRBV7-2 with TRBJ2-3; no firm D call. Deletions cut 1 base from V and 2 bases from J, with 7 bases between. This CDR3 is 14 amino acids long. Germline V lookup: CDR1 SGHTA, CDR2 FQGNSA.

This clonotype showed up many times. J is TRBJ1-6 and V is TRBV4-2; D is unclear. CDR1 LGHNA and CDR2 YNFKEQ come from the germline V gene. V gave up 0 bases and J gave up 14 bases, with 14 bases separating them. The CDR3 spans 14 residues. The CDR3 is CASSQERTGLALHF. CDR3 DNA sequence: TGTGCCAGCAGCCAAGAAAGGACGGGCTTGGCCCTCCACTTT.

The CDR3 loop reads CASSYGAGAPRTQYF. For the CDR3, the DNA is TGTGCCAGCAGTTACGGAGCGGGGGCCCCCAGGACCCAGTACTTC. The rearrangement uses TRBV6-5 and TRBJ2-5, with 8 nucleotides matching TRBD2. The CDR3 consists of 15 residues. Germline lookup yields CDR1 MNHEY and CDR2 SVGAGI. After removal of 2 bases from V and 7 bases from J, the junction contained 9 bases not matched to a gene.

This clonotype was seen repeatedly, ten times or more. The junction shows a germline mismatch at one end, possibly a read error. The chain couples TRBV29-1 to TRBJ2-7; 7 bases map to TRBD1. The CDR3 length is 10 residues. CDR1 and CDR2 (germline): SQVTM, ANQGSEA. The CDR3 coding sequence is TGCAGCGCGGGGACAGACGAGAAGTACTTC. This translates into CSAGTDEKYF.

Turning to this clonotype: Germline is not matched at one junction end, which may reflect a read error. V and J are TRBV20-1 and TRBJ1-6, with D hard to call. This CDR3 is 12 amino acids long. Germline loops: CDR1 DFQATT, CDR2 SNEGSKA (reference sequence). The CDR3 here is CSARELDSTLNF. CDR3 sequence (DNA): TGCAGTGCTAGGGAGCTCGATTCAACCCTCAACTTT.

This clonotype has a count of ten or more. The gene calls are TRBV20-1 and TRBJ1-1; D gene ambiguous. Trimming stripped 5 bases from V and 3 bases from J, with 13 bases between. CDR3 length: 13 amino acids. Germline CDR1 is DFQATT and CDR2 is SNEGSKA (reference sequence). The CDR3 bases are TGCAGTGCTTGCACCGGTCGGGACACTGAAGCTTTCTTT. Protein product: CSACTGRDTEAFF.

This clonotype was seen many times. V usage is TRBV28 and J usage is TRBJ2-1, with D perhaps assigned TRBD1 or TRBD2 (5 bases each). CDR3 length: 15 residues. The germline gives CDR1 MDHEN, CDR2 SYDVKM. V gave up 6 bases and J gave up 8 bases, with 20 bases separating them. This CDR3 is CASRRPGPNLYEQFF. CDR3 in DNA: TGTGCCAGCAGGCGACCGGGACCCAACCTCTATGAGCAGTTCTTC.

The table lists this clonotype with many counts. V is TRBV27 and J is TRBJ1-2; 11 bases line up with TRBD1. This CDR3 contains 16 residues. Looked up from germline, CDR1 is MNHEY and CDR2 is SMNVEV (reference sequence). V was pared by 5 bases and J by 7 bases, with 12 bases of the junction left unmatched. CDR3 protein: CASSRAPGQGEPGYTF. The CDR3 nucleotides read TGTGCCAGCAGTCGGGCCCCGGGACAGGGGGAACCTGGCTACACCTTC.

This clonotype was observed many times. The CDR3 protein is CSAKLAAQETQYF. CDR3 nucleotides: TGCAGTGCTAAACTAGCTGCTCAAGAGACCCAGTACTTC. The rearrangement uses TRBV20-1 and TRBJ2-5; D may be TRBD2 (6 bases). CDR3 length: 13 amino acids. V was pared by 4 bases and J by 2 bases, with 11 bases between. From germline, CDR1 is DFQATT and CDR2 SNEGSKA (reference sequence).

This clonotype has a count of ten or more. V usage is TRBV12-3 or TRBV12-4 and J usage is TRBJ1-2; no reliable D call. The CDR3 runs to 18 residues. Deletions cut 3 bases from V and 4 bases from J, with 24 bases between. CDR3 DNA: TGTGCCAGCAGTTTTATCGGCCAAGTGGGCAGTAACCCCTATGGCTACACCTTC. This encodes CASSFIGQVGSNPYGYTF.

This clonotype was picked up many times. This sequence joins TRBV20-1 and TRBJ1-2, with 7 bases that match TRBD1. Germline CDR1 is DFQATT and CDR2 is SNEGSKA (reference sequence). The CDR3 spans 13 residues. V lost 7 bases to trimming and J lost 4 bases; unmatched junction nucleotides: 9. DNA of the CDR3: TGCAGTGTCAACAGGGGCTCGGCCTATGGCTACACCTTC. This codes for CSVNRGSAYGYTF.

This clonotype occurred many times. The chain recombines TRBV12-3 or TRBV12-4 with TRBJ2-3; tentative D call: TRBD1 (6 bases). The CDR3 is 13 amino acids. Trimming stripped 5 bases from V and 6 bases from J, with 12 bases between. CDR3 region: CASSNREGDTQYF. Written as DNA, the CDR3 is TGTGCCAGCAGTAACAGGGAAGGGGATACGCAGTATTTT.